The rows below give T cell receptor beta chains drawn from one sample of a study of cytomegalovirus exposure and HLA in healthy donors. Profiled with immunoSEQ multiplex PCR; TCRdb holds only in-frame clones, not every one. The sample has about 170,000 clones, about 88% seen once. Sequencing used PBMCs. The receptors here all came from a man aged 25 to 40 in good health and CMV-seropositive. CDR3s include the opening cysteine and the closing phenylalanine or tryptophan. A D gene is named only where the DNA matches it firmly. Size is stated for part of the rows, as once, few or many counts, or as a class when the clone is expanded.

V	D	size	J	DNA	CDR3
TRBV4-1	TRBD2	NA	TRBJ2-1	TGCGCCAGCAGCGAGACTAGCGATCGAAGCTCCTACAATGAGCAGTTCTTC	CASSETSDRSSYNEQFF
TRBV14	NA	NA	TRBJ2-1	TGTGCCAGCAGCCAATATCGTCTAAGCTCCTACAATGAGCAGTTCTTC	CASSQYRLSSYNEQFF
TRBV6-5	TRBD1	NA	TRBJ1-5	TGTGCCAGCAGTAGGGACAGGGGCGGCAATCAGCCCCAGCATTTT	CASSRDRGGNQPQHF
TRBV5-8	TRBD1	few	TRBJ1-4	TGTGCCAGCAGCTTGAGGGGGCAAGATGAAAAACTGTTTTTT	CASSLRGQDEKLFF
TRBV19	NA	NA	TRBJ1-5	TGTGCCAGTAGTATAGGCGGATATAGCAATCAGCCCCAGCATTTT	CASSIGGYSNQPQHF
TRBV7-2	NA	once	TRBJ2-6	TGTGCCAGCAGCTCCATCGGTGGGGCACCTGGGGCCAACGTCCTGACTTTC	CASSSIGGAPGANVLTF
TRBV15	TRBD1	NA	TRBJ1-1	TGTGCCACCAGCAGAGGGGACAGGGCTGGGAACACTGAAGCTTTCTTT	CATSRGDRAGNTEAFF
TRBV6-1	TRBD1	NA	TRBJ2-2	TGTGCCAGTCAGACAGGGGGACAGGGACCCGGGGAGCTGTTTTTT	CASQTGGQGPGELFF
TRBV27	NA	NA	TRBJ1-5	TGTGCCAGCAGTGAAGGAGGAGCACCCAGGGGTCAGCCCCAGCATTTT	CASSEGGAPRGQPQHF
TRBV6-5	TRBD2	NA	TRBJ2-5	TGTGCCAGCAGGGTGACTAGCGGCTCCCAAGAGACCCAGTACTTC	CASRVTSGSQETQYF
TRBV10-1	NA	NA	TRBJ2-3	TGCGCCAGCAAGGTGGACGGAGGAGATACGCAGTATTTT	CASKVDGGDTQYF
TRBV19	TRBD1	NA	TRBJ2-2	TGTGCCAGTAGAGAGACCGGGACAGGGAGAATCGGGGAGCTGTTTTTT	CASRETGTGRIGELFF